This TCR beta chain comes out of a study of breast tumors, draining lymph nodes, adjacent tissues (dated by TCRdb to 2016 to 2017). For the wider study: The study compared TCR beta repertoires across tumor, adjacent nontumor tissue and axillary lymph nodes from breast cancer patients. In human breast cancer, the study set out to evaluate how tumor, surrounding tissue and draining lymph node repertoires relate to one another and whether T cells may move between these sites. Results and caveats for the whole study, not just this receptor: T-cell repertoire diversity in tumors was found to be lower than in lymph nodes but higher than in nontumor tissue, and preferential V and J gene usage was observed. Tumor and nontumor tissue repertoires were significantly more similar in luminal-like than in basal-like breast cancer. The study presented the conclusion that tumor T cells originate in lymph nodes as consistent with a hypothesis, not as something directly demonstrated. The data were considered consistent with the idea that most tumor T cells come from the lymph node and then expand in tumor tissue.

Relative to germline, V is 5 bases shorter and J is 3 bases shorter, with 11 bases between their ends. From the cysteine up to the phenylalanine, the CDR3 has a length of 13 residues. The entry retains the CDR3 DNA only, 39 bases that are in frame from base 1. The germline V gene supplies CDR1 SNHLY and CDR2 FYNNEI. The data were produced on an Illumina HiSeq 2000. Multiplex PCR amplification was used to generate the TCR beta chain libraries. High-throughput sequencing was used to analyze the amplified TCR beta chain products. TCRdb reanalyzed the raw reads on its own, using fastp at Q25 for trimming and MiXCR for clone calling, and kept in-frame beta chains. Rows matching on CDR3 protein sequence are summarized as one entry with the most common DNA and genes. The sample table records nearly 200,000 distinct CDR3 sequences; roughly 31% of these occur just once. The ten top clones hold over 4% of the sample.

Lymph node samples came from the axillary draining lymph nodes of breast cancer patients. This clonotype was counted ten times or more. Its antigen specificity is not known. Qualities for individual bases were not recorded, and no much larger clone is one base off. The V and J genes are TRBV2 and TRBJ2-7; a confident D gene designation cannot be given. Sequenced material: axillary lymph node tissue. The sequence derives from a female donor with breast cancer. Some clones in this sample may be carry-over from other donors' samples. CDR3 reads: CASSIEKGYEQYF. At the DNA level, the sequence is TGTGCCAGCAGTATAGAAAAGGGCTACGAGCAGTACTTC. The reference TRBV2 and TRBJ2-7 proteins fill in what lies around the CDR3, so the full variable domain reads EPEVTQTPSHQVTQMGQEVILRCVPISNHLYFYWYRQILGQKVEFLVSFYNNEISEKSEIFDDQFSVERPDGSNFTLKIRSTKLEDSAMYFCASSIEKGYEQYFGPGTRLTVT.